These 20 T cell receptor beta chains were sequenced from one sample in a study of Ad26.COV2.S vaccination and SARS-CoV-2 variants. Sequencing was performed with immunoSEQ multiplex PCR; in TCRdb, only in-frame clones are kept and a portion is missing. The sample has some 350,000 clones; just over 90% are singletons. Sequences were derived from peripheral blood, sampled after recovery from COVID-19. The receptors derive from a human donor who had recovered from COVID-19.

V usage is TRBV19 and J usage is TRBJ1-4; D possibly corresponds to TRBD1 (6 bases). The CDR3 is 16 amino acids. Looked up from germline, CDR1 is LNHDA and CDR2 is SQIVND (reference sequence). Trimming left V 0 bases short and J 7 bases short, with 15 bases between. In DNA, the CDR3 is TGTGCCAGTAGTATAGAGACACAGGGTTCGGGTGAAAAACTGTTTTTT. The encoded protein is CASSIETQGSGEKLFF.

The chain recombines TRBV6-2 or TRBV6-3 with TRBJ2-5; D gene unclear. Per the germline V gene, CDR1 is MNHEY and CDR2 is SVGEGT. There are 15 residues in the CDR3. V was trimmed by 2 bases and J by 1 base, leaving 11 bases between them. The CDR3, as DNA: TGTGCCAGCAGTTACCTACCGGACCCCCAAGAGACCCAGTACTTC. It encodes CASSYLPDPQETQYF.

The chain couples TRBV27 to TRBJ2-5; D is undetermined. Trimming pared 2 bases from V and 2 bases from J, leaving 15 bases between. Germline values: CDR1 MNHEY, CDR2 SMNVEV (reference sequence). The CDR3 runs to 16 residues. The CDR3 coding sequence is TGTGCCAGCAGTTTAAGTCCCGAGCAGCATCAAGAGACCCAGTACTTC. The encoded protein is CASSLSPEQHQETQYF.

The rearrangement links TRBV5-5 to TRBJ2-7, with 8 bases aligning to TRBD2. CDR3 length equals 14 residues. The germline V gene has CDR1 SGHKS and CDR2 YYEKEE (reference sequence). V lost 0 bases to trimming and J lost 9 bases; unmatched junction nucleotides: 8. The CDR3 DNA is TGTGCCAGCAGCTTGGGACTAGCGTCTTCAAGGCAGTACTTC. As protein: CASSLGLASSRQYF.

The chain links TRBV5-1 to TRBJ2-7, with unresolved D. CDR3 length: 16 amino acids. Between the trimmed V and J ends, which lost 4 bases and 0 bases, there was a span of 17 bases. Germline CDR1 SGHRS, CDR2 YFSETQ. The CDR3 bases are TGCGCCAGCAGCCTTCTAAAGGGTCACGTCTCCTACGAGCAGTACTTC. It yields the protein CASSLLKGHVSYEQYF.

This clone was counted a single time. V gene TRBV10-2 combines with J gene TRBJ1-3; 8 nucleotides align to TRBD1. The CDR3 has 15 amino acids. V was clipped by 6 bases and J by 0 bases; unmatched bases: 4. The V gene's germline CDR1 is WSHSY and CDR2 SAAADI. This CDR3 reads CASSTGGASGNTIYF. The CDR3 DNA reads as TGCGCCAGCAGCACAGGGGGGGCCTCTGGAAACACCATATATTTT.

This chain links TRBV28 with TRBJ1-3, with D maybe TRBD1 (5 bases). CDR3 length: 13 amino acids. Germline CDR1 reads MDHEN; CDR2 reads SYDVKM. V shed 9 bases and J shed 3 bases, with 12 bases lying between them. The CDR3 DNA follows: TGTGCCAGGATCAGGGTTGGTGGAAACACCATATATTTT. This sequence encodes CARIRVGGNTIYF.

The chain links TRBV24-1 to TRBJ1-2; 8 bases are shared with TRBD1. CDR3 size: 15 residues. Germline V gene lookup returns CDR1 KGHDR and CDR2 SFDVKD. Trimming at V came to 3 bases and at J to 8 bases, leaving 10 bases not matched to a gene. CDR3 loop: CATSDPTTGDEGYTF. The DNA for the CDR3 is TGTGCCACCAGTGATCCAACGACAGGGGATGAGGGCTACACCTTC.

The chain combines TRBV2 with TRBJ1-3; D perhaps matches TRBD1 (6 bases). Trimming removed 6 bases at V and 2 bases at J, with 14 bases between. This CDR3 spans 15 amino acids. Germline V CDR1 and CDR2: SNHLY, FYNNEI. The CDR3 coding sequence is TGTGCCAGCAGGCGCCCTCAGGGGACTGGAAACACCATATATTTT. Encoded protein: CASRRPQGTGNTIYF.

The CDR3 nucleotides read TGTGCCAGCTGGACTAGAAGCTACAATGAGCAGTTCTTC. Translating it yields CASWTRSYNEQFF. The chain combines TRBV2 with TRBJ2-1, with 7 bases that match TRBD2. Germline V lookup: CDR1 SNHLY, CDR2 FYNNEI. V gave up 8 bases and J gave up 3 bases; unmatched junction bases: 4. The CDR3 is 13 residues long.

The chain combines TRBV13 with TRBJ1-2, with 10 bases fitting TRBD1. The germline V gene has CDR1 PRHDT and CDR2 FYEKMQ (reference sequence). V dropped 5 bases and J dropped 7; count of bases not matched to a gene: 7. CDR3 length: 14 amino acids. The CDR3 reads CASSPGTGAFGYTF. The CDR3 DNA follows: TGTGCCAGCAGCCCAGGGACAGGGGCCTTTGGCTACACCTTC.

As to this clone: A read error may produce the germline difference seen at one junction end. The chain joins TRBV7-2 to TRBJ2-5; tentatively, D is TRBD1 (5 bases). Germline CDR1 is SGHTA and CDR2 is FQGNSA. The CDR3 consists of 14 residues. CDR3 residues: CASSLGAGQEAQYF. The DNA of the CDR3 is TGTGCCAGCAGCTTAGGAGCAGGGCAAGAGGCCCAGTACTTC.

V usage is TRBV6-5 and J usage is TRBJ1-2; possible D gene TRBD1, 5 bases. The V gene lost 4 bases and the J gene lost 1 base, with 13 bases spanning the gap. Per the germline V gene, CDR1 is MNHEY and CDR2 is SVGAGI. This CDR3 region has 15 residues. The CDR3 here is CASSWGGSLNYGYTF. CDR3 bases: TGTGCCAGCAGTTGGGGGGGGTCTCTTAACTATGGCTACACCTTC.

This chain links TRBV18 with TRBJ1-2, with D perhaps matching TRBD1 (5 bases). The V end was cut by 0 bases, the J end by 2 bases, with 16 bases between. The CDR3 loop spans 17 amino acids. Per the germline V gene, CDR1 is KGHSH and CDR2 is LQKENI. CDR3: CASSPPNSGDRNYGYTF. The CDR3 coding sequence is TGTGCCAGCTCACCACCGAACAGTGGGGACCGGAACTATGGCTACACCTTC.

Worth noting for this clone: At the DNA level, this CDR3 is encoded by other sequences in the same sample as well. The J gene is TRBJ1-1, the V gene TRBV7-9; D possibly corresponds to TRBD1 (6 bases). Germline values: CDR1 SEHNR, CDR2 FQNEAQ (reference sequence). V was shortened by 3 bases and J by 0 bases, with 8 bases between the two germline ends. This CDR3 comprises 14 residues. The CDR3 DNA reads TGTGCCAGCAGCTTCCAGGGGATGAACACTGAAGCTTTCTTT. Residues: CASSFQGMNTEAFF.

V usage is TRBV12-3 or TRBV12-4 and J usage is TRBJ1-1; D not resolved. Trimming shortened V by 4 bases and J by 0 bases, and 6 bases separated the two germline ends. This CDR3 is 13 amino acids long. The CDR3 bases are TGTGCCAGCAGTTCCTACTTGAACACTGAAGCTTTCTTT. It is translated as CASSSYLNTEAFF.

CDR3 nucleotide sequence: TGTGCCAGCAGTTCCAGGACAGGGGGCGATTCCTATGGCTACACCTTC. Translated: CASSSRTGGDSYGYTF. J is TRBJ1-2 and V is TRBV28, with 11 bases aligning to TRBD1. V shed 4 bases, J shed 4 bases, and the junction held 8 bases outside the gene matches. The V gene's germline CDR1 is MDHEN and CDR2 SYDVKM. This CDR3 region has 16 residues.

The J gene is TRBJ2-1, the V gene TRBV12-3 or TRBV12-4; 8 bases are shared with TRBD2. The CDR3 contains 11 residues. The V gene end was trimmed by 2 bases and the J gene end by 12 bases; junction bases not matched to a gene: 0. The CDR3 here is CASSLRGGQFF. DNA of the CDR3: TGTGCCAGCAGTTTACGGGGGGGGCAGTTCTTC.

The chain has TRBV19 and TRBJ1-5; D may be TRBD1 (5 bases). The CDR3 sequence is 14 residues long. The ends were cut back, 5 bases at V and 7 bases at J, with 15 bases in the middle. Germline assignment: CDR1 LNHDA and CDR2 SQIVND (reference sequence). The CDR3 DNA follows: TGTGCCAGTAGTTCTCAGGGTCCCAAGCAGCCCCAGCATTTT. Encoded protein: CASSSQGPKQPQHF.

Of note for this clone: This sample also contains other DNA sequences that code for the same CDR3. CDR3 DNA: TGTGCCAGCAGTTTCCGGGGAGAGACCCAGTACTTC. This sequence encodes CASSFRGETQYF. This chain connects TRBV12-3 or TRBV12-4 to TRBJ2-5; possible D gene TRBD2, 5 bases. The CDR3 is 12 amino acids. Deletions cut 3 bases from V and 4 bases from J, with 6 bases between.